The T cell receptor (beta chain) under discussion was sequenced for a study of T cell repertoires in cytomegalovirus infection. Study context: Researchers turned to recently identified HLA-C-restricted CMV epitopes as well as well-studied HLA-B-restricted ones. The public TCR beta signatures pointed to both CMV infection and matching HLA type.

Whole-study findings and limits: HLA-C-restricted CMV clonotypes gave the most frequent clonotype in two of eight donors.

In germline, CDR1 is MGHRA, CDR2 YSYEKL. This CDR3 is 14 amino acids long. Trimming took 8 bases from V and 7 from J; bases not matched to a gene: 11. This clonotype was recorded a few times. Its antigen is unknown. MiXCR, applied by TCRdb to the reads, yields one record per CDR3 protein. The data show approximately 1,000,000 distinct CDR3 sequences, roughly a third seen once. The origin of this receptor is a human donor in good health (CMV status not recorded). Some clones in this sample may be carry-over from other donors' samples. Specimen: cultured CD8+ T cells from PBMCs, collected from culture after CMV antigen stimulation. The chain combines TRBV4-1 with TRBJ1-1; TRBD1 aligns across 9 bases. The CDR3 region is CASALGQGRSEAFF. In nucleotides, the CDR3 is TGCGCCAGCGCCCTCGGACAGGGGCGCAGTGAAGCTTTCTTT.